These T cell receptor beta chains were read from a single sample in a study of cytomegalovirus exposure and HLA in healthy donors. TCRdb's table, derived via immunoSEQ multiplex PCR, lists solely in-frame clones and lacks some. The repertoire holds some 100,000 clones, with about 75% as singletons. Specimen: PBMCs. These receptors were obtained from a middle-aged woman in good health and CMV-seropositive. CDR3s include the opening cysteine and the closing phenylalanine or tryptophan. D genes are given only for firm matches. Clone size is shown for a subset of rows, as once, few, many or a class of expanded clone.

size | J | D | V | DNA | CDR3
few | TRBJ2-7 | . | TRBV5-1 | TGCGCCAGCAGCTTGGCGGCAGGGCAGCTCTACGAGCAGTACTTC | CASSLAAGQLYEQYF
. | TRBJ2-1 | TRBD1 | TRBV4-1 | TGCGCCAGCCTAGGGGGACAGTTAACCTACAATGAGCAGTTCTTC | CASLGGQLTYNEQFF
. | TRBJ1-4 | . | TRBV5-1 | TGCGCCAGCAGCTTGGAAGGGCCTGGGGGCCAATTTGAAAAACTGTTTTTT | CASSLEGPGGQFEKLFF
once | TRBJ2-5 | TRBD2 | TRBV29-1 | TGCAGCGTTGCGCGTGCGGGGGGGCCTCAAGAGACCCAGTACTTC | CSVARAGGPQETQYF
. | TRBJ2-1 | TRBD2 | TRBV4-1 | TGCGCCAGCAGCCCCGGAGCGCTAGCGGGGGGTCGGAGGGAGCAGTTCTTC | CASSPGALAGGRREQFF
. | TRBJ1-2 | TRBD1 | TRBV6-1 | TGTGCCAGCACTCCCGACAGGGGGCGGAACTATGGCTACACCTTC | CASTPDRGRNYGYTF
. | TRBJ1-2 | . | TRBV2 | TGTGCCAGCAGGGCAGAGGGGACAAATGGCTACACCTTC | CASRAEGTNGYTF
. | TRBJ1-5 | . | TRBV10-3 | TGTGCCATCTGCCCGGGGTCGGGTCAGCCCCAGCATTTT | CAICPGSGQPQHF
. | TRBJ2-3 | TRBD2 | TRBV12-5 | TGTGCTAGTGGTTTGGCCCTCCTAGCGGGGGACACAGATACGCAGTATTTT | CASGLALLAGDTDTQYF
. | TRBJ1-4 | TRBD1 | TRBV28 | TGTGCCAGCAGTTCTCCAGGGGGCTCTAATGAAAAACTGTTTTTT | CASSSPGGSNEKLFF
. | TRBJ1-1 | . | TRBV19 | TGTGCCAGTTTTTCGGGGAACACTGAAGCTTTCTTT | CASFSGNTEAFF
. | TRBJ2-7 | TRBD2 | TRBV6-6 | TGTGCCAGCGGGGTAGCGGGCTACGAGCAGTACTTC | CASGVAGYEQYF
. | TRBJ2-5 | . | TRBV14 | TGTGCCAGCAGCCAAGGGTTAGCGGTCCAAGAGACCCAGTACTTC | CASSQGLAVQETQYF
. | TRBJ1-2 | . | TRBV27 | TGTGCCAGCAGTTTGAACAGGGTTGGAGGCTACACCTTC | CASSLNRVGGYTF
. | TRBJ2-1 | . | TRBV9 | TGTGCCAGCAGCGTAGATCTAGCGGAAGGGGGTTACAATGAGCAGTTCTTC | CASSVDLAEGGYNEQFF
. | TRBJ1-2 | . | TRBV5-6 | TGTGCCAGCAGCTTGACGCGGGGGGTTCGGAAGTTGGGCTACACCTTC | CASSLTRGVRKLGYTF
. | TRBJ2-7 | TRBD2 | TRBV4-1 | TGCGCCAGCAGCCACCCCGAGGAGCGGGGGGCCTCCTACGAGCAGTACTTC | CASSHPEERGASYEQYF
few | TRBJ2-7 | TRBD2 | TRBV6-5 | TGTGCCAGCAGTTACGGCGGGGGGATCTACGAGCAGTACTTC | CASSYGGGIYEQYF
. | TRBJ1-5 | . | TRBV2 | TGTGCCAGCAGCAAAGAGGGCTTAAAGGGTCAGCCCCAGCATTTT | CASSKEGLKGQPQHF
. | TRBJ2-2 | . | TRBV10-3 | TGTGCCATGAGGGGGGGGACGAACACCGGGGAGCTGTTTTTT | CAMRGGTNTGELFF
. | TRBJ2-7 | . | TRBV2 | TGTGCCAGCCACGGGGACTCCTACGAGCAGTACTTC | CASHGDSYEQYF
. | TRBJ1-2 | TRBD1 | TRBV19 | TGTGCCAGTAGTAAGTCGACAGGGCTTAGCTATGGCTACACCTTC | CASSKSTGLSYGYTF
. | TRBJ1-4 | . | TRBV7-3 | TGTGCCAGCAGCTTATGGGGCCTGGGCGAAAAACTGTTTTTT | CASSLWGLGEKLFF
. | TRBJ2-1 | TRBD2 | TRBV5-1 | TGCGCCAGCAGCTTGGGACTAGCGGGGGCAGGTGAGCAGTTCTTC | CASSLGLAGAGEQFF
few | TRBJ1-5 | . | TRBV6-5 | TGTGCCAGCAGTACAGGGAGTCAGCCCCAGCATTTT | CASSTGSQPQHF
. | TRBJ2-7 | TRBD1 | TRBV27 | TGTGCCAGCAGGAATTCCAGGGGGTTGGTCGAGCAGTACTTC | CASRNSRGLVEQYF
once | TRBJ2-5 | . | TRBV2 | TGTGCCAGCAGCCAACAGACTATTCAAGAGACCCAGTACTTC | CASSQQTIQETQYF
. | TRBJ2-7 | . | TRBV28 | TGTGCCAGCAGTTTAGGCAGGGATAGGTCCTTC | CASSLGRDRSF
. | TRBJ1-2 | . | TRBV5-6 | TGTGCCAGCAGCTATACACAGGGTGGGTATGGCTACACCTTC | CASSYTQGGYGYTF
. | TRBJ2-7 | . | TRBV30 | TGTGCCTGGAGTGTGCGTAAGCACAGATCCTACGAGCAGTACTTC | CAWSVRKHRSYEQYF
. | TRBJ1-2 | . | TRBV6-5 | TGTGCCAGCAGTTACGATCGAGTGGGAGACTACACCTTC | CASSYDRVGDYTF
. | TRBJ1-1 | TRBD1 | TRBV5-1 | TGCGCCAGCAGCCGGGGACAGCCGAACACTGAAGCTTTCTTT | CASSRGQPNTEAFF
. | TRBJ1-2 | TRBD1 | TRBV2 | TGTGCCAGCACTGACCCGGGACAGATTAACTATGGCTACACCTTC | CASTDPGQINYGYTF
. | TRBJ2-5 | . | TRBV5-1 | TGCGCCAGCAGCTTGGGGGCAGGGTATGCCCAAGAGACCCAGTACTTC | CASSLGAGYAQETQYF
. | TRBJ2-1 | TRBD2 | TRBV7-9 | TGTGCCAGCAGCTCTAGGTGGTCTAGCGGGGGAATTAATGAGCAGTTCTTC | CASSSRWSSGGINEQFF
few | TRBJ1-2 | TRBD1 | TRBV27 | TGTGCCAGCAGTCCGGGGGACAGGAACTATGGCTACACCTTC | CASSPGDRNYGYTF
. | TRBJ2-3 | . | TRBV9 | TGTGCCAGCAGCGCGGGAGATACGCAGTATTTT | CASSAGDTQYF
few | TRBJ1-4 | . | TRBV7-7 | TGTGCCAGCAGCGCGACGGTACGGGGAACGGAAAAACTGTTTTTT | CASSATVRGTEKLFF
. | TRBJ1-1 | . | TRBV2 | TGTGCCAGCAGCATTACAGAGAACACTGAAGCTTTCTTT | CASSITENTEAFF
. | TRBJ2-7 | TRBD2 | TRBV7-3 | TGTGCCAGCAGCTTAGCGGGGGGGCCCTACGAGCAGTACTTC | CASSLAGGPYEQYF
. | TRBJ1-3 | . | TRBV19 | TGTGCCAGTAGTACGGCGGGTTTTTCTGGAAACACCATATATTTT | CASSTAGFSGNTIYF
. | TRBJ1-1 | TRBD1 | TRBV4-1 | TGCGCCAGCAGCCAAGGGGCAGGGGGCGGCACTGAAGCTTTCTTT | CASSQGAGGGTEAFF
. | TRBJ1-5 | . | TRBV6-1 | TGTGCCAGCAAAAACGGCAGGGGAAGCAATCAGCCCCAGCATTTT | CASKNGRGSNQPQHF
once | TRBJ2-3 | . | TRBV19 | TGTGCCTCAAGGGAGAACACAGATACGCAGTATTTT | CASRENTDTQYF
. | TRBJ2-5 | . | TRBV4-2 | TGTGCCAGCAGCCAAGATTGGACTCTTCAAGAGACCCAGTACTTC | CASSQDWTLQETQYF
. | TRBJ1-2 | . | TRBV6-5 | TGTGCCAGCAGTCCGCGGGAAGGGGCCTATGGCTACACCTTC | CASSPREGAYGYTF
few | TRBJ1-5 | . | TRBV29-1 | TGCAGCGTTGTTTCAGGATTCAATCAGCCCCAGCATTTT | CSVVSGFNQPQHF
few | TRBJ2-7 | . | TRBV30 | TGTGCCTGGAGCAGACAGCATACCTACGAGCAGTACTTC | CAWSRQHTYEQYF
once | TRBJ1-2 | TRBD1 | TRBV9 | TGTGCCAGCAGCGTACCTGGGACAGGCAAGAGAGGGGAGACCTTC | CASSVPGTGKRGETF
. | TRBJ2-6 | TRBD1 | TRBV30 | TGTGCCCGACAGGGGGGGCGGGGCCGGGGGGCCAACGTCCTGACTTTC | CARQGGRGRGANVLTF
. | TRBJ2-5 | TRBD2 | TRBV4-1 | TGCGCCAGCAGCCAAGGTTCGCCTAGCGGGGCCATGGGAAAGACCCAGTACTTC | CASSQGSPSGAMGKTQYF
. | TRBJ1-4 | TRBD1 | TRBV30 | TGTGCCTGGAGCGCGACAGGGGTCGAAAAACTGTTTTTT | CAWSATGVEKLFF
. | TRBJ2-1 | . | TRBV29-1 | TGCAGCACCAGACAGGAGTACAATGAGCAGTTCTTC | CSTRQEYNEQFF
. | TRBJ2-1 | . | TRBV10-3 | TGTGCCATCAGCCAGGTCCGGGGAGAGCAGTTCTTC | CAISQVRGEQFF